The 2 T cell receptor beta chains in this list originate from one sample, sequenced in a study of blood T cells in healthy people across ages. A second PCR of about 7 to 12 cycles used a sample-barcoded 5' primer and a J-beta primer mix. TCRdb re-called the 5' RACE reads through MiXCR, storing one row per CDR3 protein. The table lists over 1.5 million distinct CDR3 sequences, about 50% of them singletons. The sample consisted of blood. All receptors come from a woman aged 40 to 50 in good health.

The chain combines TRBV27 with TRBJ2-5; 9 bases fit TRBD2. Germline CDR1 MNHEY, CDR2 SMNVEV (reference sequence). The junction had 12 bases not matched to a gene; V was cut back by 2 bases and J by 11 bases. CDR3 size: 15 residues. Written as DNA, the CDR3 is TGTGCCAGCAGTTTAATCGCGGGGGGGCGTAATGAGCAGTACTTC. This encodes CASSLIAGGRNEQYF.

Only a few counts were recorded for this clonotype. CDR3 DNA sequence: TGCGCCAGCAGCTCCGGACTAGCGGGGGCTCGACAAGAGACCCAGTACTTC. It codes for CASSSGLAGARQETQYF. The rearrangement joins TRBV5-1 to TRBJ2-5; TRBD2 agrees at 13 bases. Germline V CDR1 and CDR2: SGHRS, YFSETQ. The ends lost 3 bases at V and 2 bases at J; junction bases unmatched: 7. CDR3 size: 17 residues.